The clone carrying this T cell receptor beta chain turned up a few times. These data originate in a study of coeliac disease. Per the germline V gene, CDR1 is MNHEY and CDR2 is SVGAGI. This CDR3 has 13 amino acids. Germline trimming cut 11 bases from V and 2 bases from J; bases unmatched to any gene: 6. The method was immunoSEQ multiplex PCR; TCRdb's version includes in-frame clones alone and lacks a portion of them. The sample consists of 2,700 or so clones, approximately 51% of them appearing once. Sequenced input: intraepithelial lymphocytes from the gut. This receptor was identified in a man in his fifties or sixties with celiac disease on a gluten-free diet. The chain uses TRBV6-5 and TRBJ1-2, with 9 bases identical to TRBD1. The CDR3 nucleotides are TGTGCCGCAGGACAGGGGACAAACTATGGCTACACCTTC. Residues: CAAGQGTNYGYTF.